The following is a T cell receptor (beta chain) sequence with its context. Its antigen is unknown. This record belongs to a study of T cell repertoires in cytomegalovirus infection. Study as a whole: Recently identified HLA-C-restricted CMV epitopes were used, and well-studied HLA-B-restricted CMV epitopes were used as well. Indicated by public TCR beta signatures were CMV infection and matching HLA type.

TCRdb processed the reads anew with MiXCR; each CDR3 protein has one entry. The sample contains a few hundred thousand distinct CDR3 sequences, almost 40% of which appear only once. CDR1 and CDR2 from the germline V gene are SGHTA and FQGNSA. Trimming took 5 bases from V and 7 from J, leaving 14 bases between them. The CDR3 consists of 13 residues. Whole-study findings and limits: CMV-specific TCR beta clonotypes restricted by HLA-C were the ones dominating the ex vivo response. There were carriers of CMV plus the relevant HLA, and cumulative public TCR beta family frequency identified them.

This chain joins TRBV7-2 and TRBJ1-2, with a weak D call TRBD1 (5 bases). Specimen: cultured PBMCs, collected from culture after CMV antigen stimulation. The TCR was taken from a human donor in good health (CMV status not recorded). Some clones in this sample may be carry-over from other donors' samples. CDR3 DNA sequence: TGTGCCAGCAGCCCAGTGGGCCAGGGTGGCTACACCTTC. It codes for CASSPVGQGGYTF.